This is a list of T cell receptor beta chains from one sample in a study of CD8 T cells in ankylosing spondylitis. A single record per CDR3 protein comes from TCRdb applying MiXCR to the 5' RACE reads. The data contain approximately 200,000 distinct CDR3 sequences, 9.5% to 15% of them singletons. Input material: blood, either unsorted or a sorted T cell fraction (not recorded which). The receptors come from a male donor with ankylosing spondylitis or in good health (not recorded which). The CDR3 runs from the conserved cysteine through the conserved F or W. Each record gives: clone size, V gene, D gene, J gene, CDR3 protein, CDR3 DNA. The D gene is left open where the match is weak. The listing skips clone size in some rows; elsewhere it reads once, few, many or a size class.

NA	TRBV15	NA	TRBJ2-2	CATSPEGTGELFF	TGTGCCACCAGCCCGGAGGGAACCGGGGAGCTGTTTTTT
NA	TRBV15	NA	TRBJ2-7	CATSREGWPDRYEQYF	TGTGCCACCAGCAGAGAGGGATGGCCCGATAGGTACGAGCAGTACTTC
few	TRBV27	NA	TRBJ2-4	CASSTSADGAKNIQYF	TGTGCCAGCAGTACCTCCGCCGACGGTGCCAAAAACATTCAGTACTTC
NA	TRBV12-5	NA	TRBJ2-5	CASGGASEYPQETQYF	TGTGCTAGTGGAGGGGCTAGCGAGTACCCCCAAGAGACCCAGTACTTC
NA	TRBV2	TRBD2	TRBJ2-1	CASSSGGLAGYNEQFF	TGTGCCAGCAGTTCGGGGGGGCTAGCGGGATACAATGAGCAGTTCTTC
NA	TRBV5-1	TRBD2	TRBJ2-5	CASSNGTSGRETQYF	TGCGCCAGCAGCAACGGGACTAGCGGGAGAGAGACCCAGTACTTC
few	TRBV7-2	NA	TRBJ2-1	CASSRNSYNEQFF	TGTGCCAGCAGCAGAAACAGCTACAATGAGCAGTTCTTC
many	TRBV5-1	NA	TRBJ2-1	CASSLAEGTLNEQFF	TGCGCCAGCAGCTTGGCCGAGGGAACTCTGAATGAGCAGTTCTTC
few	TRBV2	NA	TRBJ2-1	CASRTGALNEQFF	TGTGCCAGCAGGACCGGGGCCTTGAATGAGCAGTTCTTC
NA	TRBV4-1	NA	TRBJ2-2	CASSQDSGDEVTGELFF	TGCGCCAGCAGCCAAGATTCGGGGGATGAGGTCACCGGGGAGCTGTTTTTT
NA	TRBV9	NA	TRBJ2-2	CASSPTGVNTGELFF	TGTGCCAGCAGCCCCACCGGCGTTAACACCGGGGAGCTGTTTTTT
few	TRBV6-1	NA	TRBJ2-4	CASSEVPEALEYF	TGTGCCAGCAGTGAAGTGCCCGAGGCCCTGGAGTACTTC
few	TRBV5-1	NA	TRBJ2-2	CASSLLERLDTGELFF	TGCGCCAGCAGCTTGCTTGAGCGGCTCGACACCGGGGAGCTGTTTTTT
NA	TRBV6-2/TRBV6-3	NA	TRBJ1-2	CASSRVVEDSIYGYTF	TGTGCCAGCAGTCGCGTTGTAGAGGATTCCATCTATGGCTACACCTTC
few	TRBV20-1	NA	TRBJ1-1	CSVFPNTEAFF	TGCAGTGTCTTCCCGAACACTGAAGCTTTCTTT
few	TRBV14	NA	TRBJ2-7	CASSSQVTYEQYF	TGTGCCAGCAGCTCGCAGGTAACCTACGAGCAGTACTTC
NA	TRBV27	TRBD2	TRBJ2-1	CASKPGTSGRDEQFF	TGTGCCAGTAAACCCGGGACTAGCGGCCGGGATGAGCAGTTCTTC
NA	TRBV4-1	NA	TRBJ2-3	CASSQVPDTQYF	TGCGCCAGCAGCCAAGTTCCAGATACGCAGTATTTT
NA	TRBV27	NA	TRBJ2-5	CASSSPAQDQETQYF	TGTGCCAGCAGTTCCCCAGCGCAGGACCAAGAGACCCAGTACTTC
few	TRBV10-2	NA	TRBJ2-1	CASSESTGLYNEQFF	TGCGCCAGCAGTGAGTCCACAGGGTTATACAATGAGCAGTTCTTC
many	TRBV12-3/TRBV12-4	TRBD2	TRBJ2-7	CASSAGGTFSYEQYF	TGTGCCAGCAGCGCGGGGGGGACTTTCTCCTACGAGCAGTACTTC
few	TRBV7-8	NA	TRBJ1-1	CASSLSGFIEAFF	TGTGCCAGCAGCTTGTCGGGTTTTATTGAAGCTTTCTTT
few	TRBV21-1	NA	TRBJ2-3	CASSPHSGGTDTQYF	TGTGCCAGCAGCCCGCACTCCGGGGGCACAGATACGCAGTATTTT
NA	TRBV7-9	NA	TRBJ2-5	CASSFQHGQETQYF	TGTGCCAGCAGCTTCCAACACGGGCAAGAGACCCAGTACTTC
once	TRBV11-2	NA	TRBJ1-6	CASSLEGGYNSPLHF	TGTGCCAGCAGCTTAGAAGGAGGGTATAATTCACCCCTCCACTTT
NA	TRBV10-3	TRBD1	TRBJ2-7	CAITPQPGTGGEQYF	TGTGCCATCACTCCGCAGCCCGGGACAGGGGGCGAGCAGTACTTC
NA	TRBV11-2	NA	TRBJ2-7	CASSPFPASSYEQYF	TGTGCCAGCAGCCCTTTCCCAGCGAGCTCCTACGAGCAGTACTTC
NA	TRBV4-1	NA	TRBJ2-4	CASSLALEGGIQYF	TGCGCCAGCAGCCTGGCACTTGAGGGGGGCATTCAGTACTTC
few	TRBV15	NA	TRBJ2-2	CATSTPERSVANTGELFF	TGTGCCACCAGCACCCCTGAGAGGAGTGTCGCGAACACCGGGGAGCTGTTTTTT
NA	TRBV7-6	NA	TRBJ2-3	CASSGPAGTDTQYF	TGTGCCAGCTCTGGCCCAGCGGGCACAGATACGCAGTATTTT
few	TRBV5-1	NA	TRBJ1-5	CASSLEPGTVPNQPQHF	TGCGCCAGCAGCTTGGAACCTGGGACGGTCCCTAATCAGCCCCAGCATTTT
many	TRBV30	NA	TRBJ2-2	CAWSVGQLNTGELFF	TGTGCCTGGAGTGTGGGGCAGTTGAACACCGGGGAGCTGTTTTTT
few	TRBV3-1	NA	TRBJ2-7	CASSQGLNAAYEQYF	TGTGCCAGCAGCCAAGGGCTTAACGCTGCCTACGAGCAGTACTTC
NA	TRBV7-9	TRBD1	TRBJ1-3	CASSSGGANTIYF	TGTGCCAGCAGCTCAGGGGGTGCAAACACCATATATTTT
NA	TRBV12-3/TRBV12-4	NA	TRBJ2-7	CASSEGRYYEQYF	TGTGCCAGCAGTGAAGGACGGTACTACGAGCAGTACTTC
NA	TRBV20-1	NA	TRBJ2-7	CSARDDLVGEQYF	TGCAGTGCTAGAGATGACCTCGTGGGGGAGCAGTACTTC
few	TRBV9	TRBD2	TRBJ2-1	CASSPWTSGPSYNEQFF	TGTGCCAGCAGCCCCTGGACTAGCGGGCCCTCCTACAATGAGCAGTTCTTC
few	TRBV4-2	NA	TRBJ2-7	CASSQERGPSYEQYF	TGTGCCAGCAGCCAAGAACGGGGGCCCTCCTACGAGCAGTACTTC
medium-sized	TRBV10-2	NA	TRBJ1-6	CASSDSPLHF	TGCGCCAGCAGTGATTCACCCCTCCACTTT
few	TRBV11-2	TRBD1	TRBJ1-2	CASSSDRAPTYGYTF	TGTGCCAGCAGCTCGGACAGGGCTCCCACCTATGGCTACACCTTC
NA	TRBV5-1	NA	TRBJ1-2	CASSPKDSLWGYTF	TGCGCCAGCAGCCCGAAGGACAGTCTGTGGGGCTACACCTTC
NA	TRBV20-1	TRBD1	TRBJ1-1	CSARQGANPNTEAFF	TGCAGTGCTAGACAGGGGGCTAATCCGAACACTGAAGCTTTCTTT
few	TRBV6-1	TRBD2	TRBJ2-2	CASSPWGLAGVKHTGELFF	TGTGCCAGCAGTCCATGGGGACTAGCGGGAGTTAAGCACACCGGGGAGCTGTTTTTT
NA	TRBV29-1	TRBD1	TRBJ2-7	CSVDPQGVGYEQYF	TGCAGCGTTGACCCACAGGGGGTAGGCTACGAGCAGTACTTC
many	TRBV5-6	NA	TRBJ2-2	CASSFGQGRTGELFF	TGTGCCAGCAGCTTCGGGCAGGGGAGGACCGGGGAGCTGTTTTTT
many	TRBV6-1	TRBD2	TRBJ2-1	CAAGTSGPYNEQFF	TGTGCCGCCGGGACTAGCGGCCCCTACAATGAGCAGTTCTTC
NA	TRBV12-5	NA	TRBJ2-1	CASGSSLDYNEQFF	TGTGCTAGTGGTTCCAGCTTGGATTACAATGAGCAGTTCTTC
few	TRBV11-2	TRBD2	TRBJ2-2	CASSLGVYGGVNTGELFF	TGTGCCAGCAGCTTAGGGGTTTATGGGGGGGTGAACACCGGGGAGCTGTTTTTT
few	TRBV7-9	TRBD1	TRBJ2-1	CASSSPTGVVDNEQFF	TGTGCCAGCAGCTCACCAACAGGGGTAGTCGACAATGAGCAGTTCTTC
many	TRBV5-1	NA	TRBJ1-1	CASSLFWTDPNTEAFF	TGCGCCAGCAGCTTGTTTTGGACAGACCCGAACACTGAAGCTTTCTTT
many	TRBV12-3/TRBV12-4	NA	TRBJ2-2	CASGAGELFF	TGTGCCAGCGGAGCCGGGGAGCTGTTTTTT
few	TRBV5-1	TRBD2	TRBJ2-1	CASSLTSSGYNEQFF	TGCGCCAGCAGCTTGACCTCTAGCGGCTACAATGAGCAGTTCTTC
NA	TRBV5-1	TRBD1	TRBJ2-5	CASSLTGAMETQYF	TGCGCCAGCAGCTTAACAGGGGCGATGGAGACCCAGTACTTC
many	TRBV5-1	NA	TRBJ1-1	CASSSDSNTEAFF	TGCGCCAGCAGCTCGGACAGCAACACTGAAGCTTTCTTT
NA	TRBV2	NA	TRBJ1-6	CASSVPDNNSPLHF	TGTGCCAGCAGCGTCCCGGACAACAATTCACCCCTCCACTTT